The entry below describes one T cell receptor (beta chain). The CDR3 runs 15 residues. The V gene's germline CDR1 is MNHEY and CDR2 SMNVEV (reference sequence). Trimming removed 4 bases from V and 9 bases from J; junction bases left unmatched: 7. This sample was included in a study of cytomegalovirus exposure and HLA in healthy donors. The wider study: The use of the same platform for the 110 or so validation repertoires and the roughly 630 first-cohort repertoires was reported by a later analysis.

TCRdb keeps only in-frame clones here, not all; method: immunoSEQ multiplex PCR. The sample lists about 200,000 clones; 75% to 90% were seen once. V is TRBV27 and J is TRBJ1-6; 9 bases agree with TRBD1. Source material: PBMCs. This clonotype was obtained from a woman aged 18-35 years in good health and CMV-seronegative. The DNA for the CDR3 is TGTGCCAGCAGTTATCAACAGGGGGCAGTTTCACCCCTCCACTTT. Protein sequence: CASSYQQGAVSPLHF.